This T cell receptor beta chain comes out of a study of T-cell reconstitution after alpha-beta-depleted transplantation in children. Study-wide results and limits: Several hundred expanded graft clones reportedly were the source of alpha-beta T cells about two months after transplant. Counts and diversity of T cells one year after transplant came mostly from newly produced T cells. Recipient T cells and thymic progenitors that survived were the source of the high TCRbeta diversity seen at day 60 in some patients.

Comments on this clonotype: Its antigen is not known.

The library targeted TCRbeta and was prepared with unique molecular identifiers. Using its own MiXCR run on the PCR reads, TCRdb lists one record per CDR3 protein. This table holds roughly 200,000 distinct CDR3 sequences, around 9.2% found once. This CDR3 region has 13 residues. V shed 4 bases, J shed 3 bases, and the junction held 3 bases outside the gene matches. Germline lookup yields CDR1 SGHAT and CDR2 FQNNGV. The sample consisted of PBMCs, mostly from graft donor cells, taken 360 days after TCRalphabeta/CD19-depleted stem cell transplant. The rearrangement links TRBV11-2 to TRBJ2-7; 7 bases align to TRBD1. The origin of this receptor is a male patient between 2 and 10 years old who had a stem cell transplant for acute myeloid leukemia, so the T cells may come from the graft donor. The CDR3 here is CASSWGTDYEQYV. The CDR3 region has the DNA TGTGCCAGCAGCTGGGGGACAGACTACGAGCAGTACGTC.